The 27 T cell receptor beta chains presented below share a single source sample, sequenced in a study of T cell repertoires in cytomegalovirus infection. Their antigen targets remain unknown. TCRdb processed the reads anew with MiXCR; each CDR3 protein has one entry. The sample includes fewer than 950,000 distinct CDR3 sequences, approximately 32% seen only once; the top ten take around 12%. The specimen comprised cultured CD8+ T cells from PBMCs, sampled from culture after CMV antigen stimulation. Source of these receptors: a human donor in good health (CMV status not recorded). Some clones in this sample may be carry-over from other donors' samples.

The chain employs TRBV29-1 and TRBJ1-2; D call uncertain. Trimming left V 5 bases short and J 6 bases short, with 7 bases between. This CDR3 is 10 amino acids long. CDR1 SQVTM and CDR2 ANQGSEA come from the germline V gene. Here the CDR3 reads CSVHGDGYTF. Written as DNA, the CDR3 is TGCAGCGTTCATGGGGATGGCTACACCTTC.

This chain connects TRBV9 to TRBJ2-1, with TRBD2 identical over 8 bases. Germline trimming cut 3 bases from V and 7 bases from J; bases unmatched to any gene: 9. The V gene's germline CDR1 is SGDLS and CDR2 YYNGEE. The length of the CDR3 is 15 residues. CDR3 in amino acids: CASSGGAGGHNEQFF. Written as DNA, the CDR3 is TGTGCCAGCAGCGGAGGGGCGGGGGGCCATAATGAGCAGTTCTTC. The full variable domain, with the rest looked up from reference TRBV9 and TRBJ2-1, is DSGVTQTPKHLITATGQRVTLRCSPRSGDLSVYWYQQSLDQGLQFLIQYYNGEERAKGNILERFSAQQFPDLHSELNLSSLELGDSALYFCASSGGAGGHNEQFFGPGTRLTVL.

This clonotype has at least ten counts. The chain couples TRBV6-1 to TRBJ2-3, with a possible D match to TRBD2 (7 bases). With 8 bases removed from V and 3 bases from J, the gap between germline ends came to 24 bases. Germline V gives CDR1 MNHNS, CDR2 SASEGT. The CDR3 has 17 residues. The DNA of the CDR3 is TGTGCCAGCCTACCCATGGGACGGGGGGCAGAGACAGATACGCAGTATTTT. Its protein is CASLPMGRGAETDTQYF.

The chain is built from TRBV9 and TRBJ2-1; 9 bases fit TRBD2. Germline V gene sequence: CDR1 SGDLS, CDR2 YYNGEE. V lost 0 bases, J lost 5 bases, and 12 bases stayed unmatched. The CDR3 extends over 18 amino acids. CDR3 in DNA: TGTGCCAGCAGCGTAGACCCGGGACTAGCCTTGGCAAACAATGAGCAGTTCTTC. This sequence encodes CASSVDPGLALANNEQFF.

On this clonotype itself: A much larger clone is a single base away; this may be a read error. The gene calls are TRBV5-4 and TRBJ1-1; 7 positions match TRBD1. V shed 3 bases and J 1 base; nucleotides not matched to a gene: 6. Germline assignment: CDR1 SGHNT and CDR2 YYREEE (reference sequence). CDR3 length: 15 amino acids. The CDR3 reads CASSWDSGPNTEAFF. DNA of the CDR3: TGTGCCAGCAGCTGGGACAGTGGCCCGAACACTGAAGCTTTCTTT.

This clonotype was observed many times. J is TRBJ2-4 and V is TRBV7-9, with 8 bases lining up with TRBD1. Germline CDR1 is SEHNR and CDR2 is FQNEAQ (reference sequence). The CDR3 sequence is 16 residues long. The junction had 4 bases not matched to a gene; V was cut back by 3 bases and J by 0 bases. The CDR3 DNA is TGTGCCAGCAGCTTGACAGGGGCAATAGCCAAAAACATTCAGTACTTC. It translates to CASSLTGAIAKNIQYF.

This clonotype was seen a single time. V and J are TRBV4-2 and TRBJ1-6, with unresolved D. V was trimmed by 1 base and J by 10 bases, leaving 20 bases between them. Germline V lookup: CDR1 LGHNA, CDR2 YNFKEQ. This CDR3 comprises 17 residues. The CDR3 region is CASSQAARGMVDSPLHF. In nucleotides, the CDR3 is TGTGCCAGCAGCCAAGCCGCCAGAGGGATGGTGGACTCACCCCTCCACTTT.

This clonotype was picked up many times. The chain recombines TRBV7-6 with TRBJ2-1, with a tentative D call TRBD2 (6 bases). Deletions cut 5 bases from V and 7 bases from J, with 15 bases between. The CDR3 loop spans 14 amino acids. The germline V gene has CDR1 SGHVS and CDR2 FNYEAQ. The CDR3 DNA follows: TGTGCCAGCAGCCCAATCGCGGGGCTTAATGAGCAGTTCTTC. Translation: CASSPIAGLNEQFF. The full variable domain, in which reference TRBV7-6 and TRBJ2-1 provide the parts outside the CDR3, is GAGVSQSPRYKVTKRGQDVALRCDPISGHVSLYWYRQALGQGPEFLTYFNYEAQQDKSGLPNDRFSAERPEGSISTLTIQRTEQRDSAMYRCASSPIAGLNEQFFGPGTRLTVL.

The CDR3 DNA reads TGTGCCAGCAGCCAAGATCACAGAGCGAGGAGCTCCTACGAGCAGTACTTC. Its translation: CASSQDHRARSSYEQYF. J is TRBJ2-7 and V is TRBV3-1; no clear D. The CDR3 has 17 amino acids. With 0 bases removed from V and 0 bases from J, the gap between germline ends came to 15 bases. Germline assignment: CDR1 LGHDT and CDR2 YNNKEL (reference sequence).

The chain has TRBV27 and TRBJ2-5; 10 bases match TRBD2. The V and J ends lost 3 bases and 8 bases, in that order; junction bases with no gene match: 6. The V gene's germline CDR1 is MNHEY and CDR2 SMNVEV (reference sequence). CDR3 size: 14 residues. The CDR3: CASSFSSSGGTQYF. The DNA of the CDR3 is TGTGCCAGCAGTTTCTCTTCTAGCGGGGGAACCCAGTACTTC.

The chain couples TRBV20-1 to TRBJ2-5; 10 positions agree with TRBD2. J was trimmed by 4 bases and V by 1 base; bases with no gene match: 12. The CDR3 covers 17 residues. Germline CDR1 and CDR2: DFQATT and SNEGSKA (reference sequence). CDR3 residues: CSARAASGGYRGETQYF. CDR3 coding DNA: TGCAGTGCTAGAGCGGCTAGCGGGGGATACAGGGGAGAGACCCAGTACTTC.

This clonotype turned up a few times. The chain employs TRBV9 and TRBJ1-1; weak D call: TRBD1 (6 bases). The CDR3 is made up of 14 amino acids. The V and J ends lost 2 bases and 4 bases respectively, with 12 bases between them. From germline, CDR1 is SGDLS and CDR2 YYNGEE. The CDR3 protein is CASSVTGMPTEAFF. The CDR3, as DNA: TGTGCCAGCAGCGTCACAGGGATGCCCACTGAAGCTTTCTTT. The variable domain in full, with the rest retrieved from reference TRBV9 and TRBJ1-1, is DSGVTQTPKHLITATGQRVTLRCSPRSGDLSVYWYQQSLDQGLQFLIQYYNGEERAKGNILERFSAQQFPDLHSELNLSSLELGDSALYFCASSVTGMPTEAFFGQGTRLTVV.

This clonotype occurred a few times. The V and J genes are TRBV4-3 and TRBJ2-1; 7 nucleotides line up with TRBD2. Trimming at V came to 3 bases and at J to 7 bases, leaving 9 bases not matched to a gene. In germline, CDR1 is LGHNA, CDR2 YSLEER. CDR3 size: 15 residues. The CDR3 loop is CASSQTPGGRNEQFF. DNA for the CDR3: TGCGCCAGCAGCCAGACCCCGGGGGGTAGGAATGAGCAGTTCTTC.

In this sample, this clonotype turned up many times. This sequence joins TRBV12-3 or TRBV12-4 and TRBJ2-7, with D perhaps given as TRBD1 or TRBD2 (5 bases each). V was trimmed by 3 bases and J by 6 bases, leaving 9 bases between them. CDR3 size: 12 residues. Written as DNA, the CDR3 is TGTGCCAGCAGTTTCGGGGCGGGCGAGCAGTACGTC. Translated, it gives CASSFGAGEQYV.

The J gene is TRBJ1-2, the V gene TRBV12-3 or TRBV12-4; D might be TRBD1 (6 bases). The length of the CDR3 is 15 residues. Trimming took 7 bases from V and 8 from J, leaving 23 bases between them. The CDR3 nucleotides are TGTGCCAGCAACCGCGAGAGGGGGTGGCCGAGCGGCTACACCTTC. It yields the protein CASNRERGWPSGYTF.

This clonotype was recorded a few times. This rearrangement joins TRBV7-9 to TRBJ1-1; possible D gene TRBD1, 6 bases. This CDR3 has 18 residues. Per germline, CDR1 SEHNR and CDR2 FQNEAQ (reference sequence). V was shortened by 1 base and J by 0 bases, with 18 bases between the two germline ends. CDR3 loop: CASSLGNQGPRLNTEAFF. CDR3 nucleotide sequence: TGTGCCAGCAGCTTAGGAAATCAGGGGCCCAGATTGAACACTGAAGCTTTCTTT.

This clonotype was observed at least ten times. This chain joins TRBV12-3 or TRBV12-4 and TRBJ2-1; perhaps TRBD1 as D (8 bases). Trimming stripped 5 bases from V and 2 bases from J, with 22 bases between. This CDR3 region has 18 residues. The chain's CDR3 is CASSPYRGRASTYNEQFF. CDR3 in DNA: TGTGCCAGCAGTCCGTACAGGGGGAGGGCGAGTACCTACAATGAGCAGTTCTTC.

This clonotype was found a few times. V usage is TRBV2 and J usage is TRBJ2-1; the match to TRBD2 covers 11 bases. V lost 7 bases to trimming and J lost 4 bases; unmatched junction nucleotides: 6. This CDR3 has 15 residues. The germline CDR1 and CDR2 sequences are SNHLY and FYNNEI. CDR3 DNA: TGTGCCAGCACCACTAGCGGGGGCCCTTACAATGAGCAGTTCTTC. Protein sequence: CASTTSGGPYNEQFF.

At least ten counts were recorded for this clonotype. This rearrangement joins TRBV7-2 to TRBJ2-5; TRBD2 agrees at 11 bases. The CDR3 loop spans 19 amino acids. In germline, CDR1 is SGHTA, CDR2 FQGNSA. The J segment lost 4 bases and the V segment lost 2 bases, leaving 15 bases of the junction unmatched. The CDR3 here is CASSLSIWLAGGPGETQYF. The CDR3 DNA follows: TGTGCCAGCAGCTTATCTATTTGGTTAGCGGGGGGGCCGGGAGAGACCCAGTACTTC.

This chain uses TRBV4-1 with TRBJ2-2; D remains ambiguous. V was clipped by 1 base and J by 6 bases, with 6 bases between them. The CDR3 has 13 residues. Germline CDR1 reads MGHRA; CDR2 reads YSYEKL. The CDR3 DNA follows: TGCGCCAGCAGCCAAGTATCCCCCGGGGAGCTGTTTTTT. It specifies CASSQVSPGELFF.

CDR3 in amino acids: CASSPPGHSLYEQYF. In DNA, the CDR3 is TGTGCCAGCAGCCCCCCGGGACATTCCTTATACGAGCAGTACTTC. This sequence joins TRBV7-8 and TRBJ2-7; D is perhaps TRBD1 (6 bases). Germline CDR1 and CDR2: SGHVS and FQNEAQ. The CDR3 covers 15 residues. V was shortened by 5 bases and J by 4 bases, with 18 bases between the two germline ends. The entire variable domain, with the rest obtained from reference TRBV7-8 and TRBJ2-7, is as follows: GAGVSQSPRYKVAKRGQDVALRCDPISGHVSLFWYQQALGQGPEFLTYFQNEAQLDKSGLPSDRFFAERPEGSVSTLKIQRTQQEDSAVYLCASSPPGHSLYEQYFGPGTRLTVT.

The rearrangement links TRBV15 to TRBJ2-7, with no clear D. V lost 3 bases and J 4 bases, leaving 4 bases between the germline ends. Germline V gene data show CDR1 as LNHNV and CDR2 as YYDKDF (reference sequence). The length of the CDR3 is 11 residues. The CDR3 region has the DNA TGTGCCACCAGCAGCCGATACGAGCAGTACTTC. It is translated as CATSSRYEQYF.

V usage is TRBV7-9 and J usage is TRBJ1-5, with D possibly matching TRBD1 (5 bases). The CDR3 is 16 residues long. Trimming removed 5 bases from V and 0 bases from J, with 14 bases in between. Germline-derived CDR1 and CDR2 are SEHNR and FQNEAQ (reference sequence). Here the CDR3 reads CASSTWDFNSNQPQHF. The CDR3, as DNA: TGTGCCAGCAGCACTTGGGACTTCAATAGCAATCAGCCCCAGCATTTT.

This clonotype was seen only a few times. The rearrangement links TRBV27 to TRBJ2-1, with 9 bases lining up with TRBD1. The CDR3 is 18 amino acids. Germline CDR1 reads MNHEY; CDR2 reads SMNVEV (reference sequence). V lost 3 bases to trimming and J lost 5 bases; unmatched junction nucleotides: 14. CDR3 protein: CASSFYPPTGGGDNEQFF. In DNA, the CDR3 is TGTGCCAGCAGTTTCTATCCCCCGACAGGGGGGGGGGACAATGAGCAGTTCTTC.

Only a few counts were recorded for this clonotype. At one boundary the junction diverges from the germline segment, which might be a read error. V gene TRBV7-7 combines with J gene TRBJ2-3; D uncertain. This CDR3 comprises 13 residues. The germline CDR1 and CDR2 sequences are SSHAT and FNYEAQ (reference sequence). CDR3 in DNA: TGTGCTAGCAGCCCAGGAAAGTCAGATACGCAGTATTTT. Protein sequence: CASSPGKSDTQYF.

The chain links TRBV7-2 to TRBJ1-5; D possibly corresponds to TRBD1 (5 bases). The CDR3 length is 14 residues. Trimming left V 3 bases short and J 9 bases short, with 15 bases between. The V gene's germline CDR1 is SGHTA and CDR2 FQGNSA. The CDR3 nucleotides read TGTGCCAGCAGCTTCGCGATGGGGGATCTGCCCCAGCATTTT. It specifies CASSFAMGDLPQHF.

This clonotype was seen only a few times. The V and J genes are TRBV15 and TRBJ2-1; 11 bases map to TRBD1. CDR1 and CDR2 (germline): LNHNV, YYDKDF (reference sequence). The CDR3 consists of 17 residues. V lost 2 bases and J lost 8; bases outside the gene matches: 11. CDR3 amino acids: CATSRRLPGQGGDEQFF. CDR3 nucleotide sequence: TGTGCCACCAGCAGAAGATTACCGGGACAGGGGGGCGATGAGCAGTTCTTC.